Sequencing of this T cell receptor beta chain was carried out in a study of cytomegalovirus exposure and HLA in healthy donors. The CDR3 sequence is 15 residues long. V lost 3 bases and J lost 3; bases outside the gene matches: 8. Germline-derived CDR1 and CDR2 are SGHNT and YYREEE (reference sequence). To note about this clone: What it recognizes is unknown.

PCR amplification relied on 60 Vbeta primers (plus 13 Jbeta primers). Using immunoSEQ multiplex PCR, the repertoire was profiled, and TCRdb retains in-frame clones only, with some absent. The sample data list almost 40,000 clones. General study results and limits: About 87% or about 30% of the time was how often most TCR beta V segments were productive, according to an earlier analysis. Cytomegalovirus-associated status was assigned to about 170 TCR beta chains. In a later analysis, most CMV-associated TCR beta chains appeared HLA-restricted. Reportedly, diagnosis of cytomegalovirus status by the classifier showed high specificity and sensitivity.

The TCR sequence derives from a woman in her 30s in good health and CMV-seropositive. The specimen sequenced was PBMCs. The V call is TRBV5-4, the J call TRBJ1-1; 7 bases line up with TRBD1. The CDR3 DNA sequence: TGTGCCAGCAGCTCCCCAAGACAGGGCGACACTGAAGCTTTCTTT. Its protein is CASSSPRQGDTEAFF.